This TCR beta chain was found in a study of blood T cell repertoires in COVID-19. Study as a whole: In each case, the material was cDNA or gDNA derived from T cells, B-cell-depleted T cells, or PBMCs.

This table comes from immunoSEQ multiplex PCR, and its TCRdb copy is limited to in-frame clones, with some not included. The table has roughly 130,000 clones, around 87% seen once. Germline CDR1 is SGHTA and CDR2 is FQGNSA. This CDR3 comprises 13 residues. V was pared by 3 bases and J by 0 bases, with 3 bases between. The gene calls are TRBV7-2 and TRBJ1-3; D is ambiguous. The TCR comes from a woman aged 55 to 70 with acute or convalescent COVID-19. Sequenced: peripheral blood. CDR3 DNA: TGTGCCAGCAGCTTCAACTCTGGAAACACCATATATTTT. It specifies CASSFNSGNTIYF.